The 26 T cell receptor beta chains given below trace back to one sample, sequenced in a study of graft-versus-host responses after intestinal transplantation (dated by TCRdb to about 2021). Library preparation used the immunoSEQ multiplex PCR assay. What TCRdb holds here is the immuneACCESS table cut down to in-frame rearrangements. Part of the clones is not present; checked against another copy, under half of the missing clones reflect an unresolved V gene, and the others are unexplained. Present in this sample are more than 80,000 clones, around 89% of which were seen just once. In total, the top ten clones hold approximately 0.3% of the sample. For these TCRs, the target antigens are not known. Reading the label with the study, this specimen's time point is: cells obtained before transplantation from donor or recipient. Sample: unstimulated CD4+ T cells sorted from spleen or lymph node cells, taken before transplant. The source is a human donor who was the organ donor for an intestinal transplant.

The chain combines TRBV18 with TRBJ1-2; D perhaps matches TRBD1 (5 bases). Germline V gene sequence: CDR1 KGHSH, CDR2 LQKENI. The CDR3 has 14 residues. Trimming stripped 3 bases from V and 3 bases from J, with 11 bases between. CDR3 loop: CASSPAGGDYGYTF. The CDR3 DNA reads as TGTGCCAGCTCACCCGCTGGGGGGGACTATGGCTACACCTTC.

This clone was counted between two and nine times. The genes are TRBV6-5 and TRBJ2-5, with D perhaps TRBD2 (5 bases). Per the germline V gene, CDR1 is MNHEY and CDR2 is SVGAGI. This CDR3 spans 10 amino acids. The CDR3 protein is CLAIQETQYF. CDR3 in DNA: TGTCTAGCTATCCAAGAGACCCAGTACTTC.

The rearrangement joins TRBV6-1 to TRBJ2-3; D is unresolved. Trimming cost V 5 bases and J 8 bases, with 8 bases left between them. Germline CDR1 MNHNS, CDR2 SASEGT. The CDR3 has 11 amino acids. CDR3 bases: TGTGCCAGCAGTTCCGGTGGTACGCAGTATTTT. The encoded protein is CASSSGGTQYF.

The rearrangement joins TRBV6-1 to TRBJ2-1; D is possibly TRBD1 (6 bases). The CDR3 contains 13 residues. The germline V and J ends were trimmed by 6 bases and 3 bases, with 9 bases remaining between them. The germline V gene has CDR1 MNHNS and CDR2 SASEGT. The chain's CDR3 is CASRRDIYNEQFF. The CDR3 nucleotides read TGTGCCAGCAGACGGGACATCTACAATGAGCAGTTCTTC.

The chain couples TRBV29-1 to TRBJ2-5; D perhaps matches TRBD2 (6 bases). Germline CDR1 is SQVTM and CDR2 is ANQGSEA. This CDR3 is 14 amino acids long. The V gene lost 7 bases and the J gene lost 3 bases, with 18 bases spanning the gap. For the CDR3, the DNA is TGCAGCGCGTACACCGGGGGAAGAGAAGAGACCCAGTACTTC. It translates to CSAYTGGREETQYF.

This clone has just one count. This chain connects TRBV7-6 to TRBJ2-1; 7 nucleotides match TRBD2. The trim removed 5 bases at V and 11 bases at J, leaving 9 bases unmatched. This CDR3 is built from 13 residues. Per germline, CDR1 SGHVS and CDR2 FNYEAQ. CDR3 coding DNA: TGTGCCAGCAGCCGGTGGGGTAGCGGGCAGCAGTTCTTC. Translated: CASSRWGSGQQFF.

This chain joins TRBV29-1 and TRBJ1-1; 9 nucleotides line up with TRBD1. With V trimmed by 7 bases and J by 4 bases, 4 bases remained unmatched. This CDR3 is 12 amino acids long. Germline CDR1 and CDR2: SQVTM and ANQGSEA. Here the CDR3 reads CSAMDRGTEAFF. The CDR3 DNA follows: TGCAGCGCGATGGACAGGGGCACTGAAGCTTTCTTT.

A single count supports this clone. The gene calls are TRBV29-1 and TRBJ1-1, with D uncertain. Between the trimmed V and J ends, which lost 0 bases and 4 bases, there was a span of 9 bases. Germline V gene data show CDR1 as SQVTM and CDR2 as ANQGSEA. The CDR3 loop spans 13 amino acids. The CDR3 reads CSVEEGRGTEAFF. The DNA for the CDR3 is TGCAGCGTTGAAGAGGGTCGGGGCACTGAAGCTTTCTTT.

The chain is built from TRBV4-1 and TRBJ1-4; no clear D gene. Germline values: CDR1 MGHRA, CDR2 YSYEKL. Trimming took off 1 base at V and 3 bases at J, with 12 bases between the two ends. The CDR3 loop spans 16 amino acids. DNA for the CDR3: TGCGCCAGCAGCCAAGGCCCGGCGGGCCCTAATGAAAAACTGTTTTTT. This translates into CASSQGPAGPNEKLFF.

A word on this clone: The junction departs from germline at one end; a sequencing error may be responsible. The chain joins TRBV7-7 to TRBJ2-5, with 7 bases matching TRBD2. The CDR3 runs to 14 residues. Germline values: CDR1 SSHAT, CDR2 FNYEAQ (reference sequence). CDR3 in amino acids: CASSSSGAQETQYF. The CDR3 nucleotides read TGTGCTAGCAGCTCCAGCGGGGCCCAAGAGACCCAGTACTTC.

The chain joins TRBV5-1 to TRBJ1-1; no firm D call. V was clipped by 3 bases and J by 1 base, with 10 bases between them. The CDR3 spans 14 residues. Germline CDR1 and CDR2: SGHRS and YFSETQ. The CDR3 DNA reads as TGCGCCAGCAGCTGGGCCAACCGGAACACTGAAGCTTTCTTT. This gives the protein CASSWANRNTEAFF. The whole variable domain, remainder taken from reference TRBV5-1 and TRBJ1-1, is KAGVTQTPRYLIKTRGQQVTLSCSPISGHRSVSWYQQTPGQGLQFLFEYFSETQRNKGNFPGRFSGRQFSNSRSEMNVSTLELGDSALYLCASSWANRNTEAFFGQGTRLTVV.

This clone appeared a single time. The V call is TRBV6-5, the J call TRBJ2-4; tentatively, D is TRBD1 (5 bases). The germline V gene has CDR1 MNHEY and CDR2 SVGAGI. With 1 base removed from V and 2 bases from J, the gap between germline ends came to 12 bases. The CDR3 runs to 16 residues. The CDR3 DNA follows: TGTGCCAGCAGTTACTGTCCAACAGGTACCAAAAACATTCAGTACTTC. Translation gives CASSYCPTGTKNIQYF.

The CDR3: CASSRPRAGWFNEQFF. The DNA of the CDR3 is TGTGCCAGCAGCCGCCCGAGGGCGGGGTGGTTCAATGAGCAGTTCTTC. This chain joins TRBV11-2 and TRBJ2-1, with a possible D match to TRBD2 (6 bases). Germline V lookup: CDR1 SGHAT, CDR2 FQNNGV. The CDR3 spans 16 residues. V lost 5 bases and J lost 6, with 20 bases in between.

The chain is built from TRBV27 and TRBJ2-7, with 13 bases matching TRBD2. This CDR3 is 18 amino acids long. The V segment lost 0 bases and the J segment 4 bases; nucleotides outside the gene matches: 9. Germline CDR1 MNHEY, CDR2 SMNVEV (reference sequence). The CDR3 protein is CASSLSLPGLAGKYEQYF. The CDR3 coding sequence is TGTGCCAGCAGTTTATCCCTACCGGGACTAGCGGGAAAATACGAGCAGTACTTC.

The rearrangement uses TRBV6-1 and TRBJ1-2, with 10 nucleotides matching TRBD1. There are 15 residues in the CDR3. Looked up from germline, CDR1 is MNHNS and CDR2 is SASEGT. After removal of 2 bases from V and 6 bases from J, the junction contained 6 bases not matched to a gene. The CDR3 sequence is CASSELLDRGHGYTF. CDR3 sequence (DNA): TGTGCCAGCAGTGAACTTCTTGACAGGGGGCATGGCTACACCTTC.

V is TRBV6-5 and J is TRBJ2-2; no definite D call. The CDR3 is 13 residues long. Germline loops: CDR1 MNHEY, CDR2 SVGAGI. With 4 bases removed from V and 6 bases from J, the gap between germline ends came to 9 bases. CDR3 nucleotide sequence: TGTGCCAGCAGTTGGAGTATGGCCGGGGAGCTGTTTTTT. Protein: CASSWSMAGELFF.

The chain links TRBV4-3 to TRBJ2-3; TRBD2 is a possible D gene (5 bases). Germline V lookup: CDR1 LGHNA, CDR2 YSLEER. This CDR3 contains 15 residues. Trimming took 1 base from V and 1 from J, leaving 9 bases between them. CDR3 loop: CASSQGNSGTDTQYF. CDR3 DNA: TGCGCCAGCAGCCAAGGTAATAGCGGCACAGATACGCAGTATTTT.

This chain joins TRBV5-4 and TRBJ2-1; 7 bases agree with TRBD2. With 0 bases clipped from V and 8 bases from J, the junction kept 2 bases outside the gene matches. CDR1 and CDR2 (germline): SGHNT, YYREEE (reference sequence). The CDR3 runs 13 residues. The CDR3 is CASSLGGRYEQFF. The CDR3 DNA reads TGTGCCAGCAGCTTGGGCGGGAGATATGAGCAGTTCTTC. The full variable domain, rest sourced from reference TRBV5-4 and TRBJ2-1, is ETGVTQSPTHLIKTRGQQVTLRCSSQSGHNTVSWYQQALGQGPQFIFQYYREEENGRGNFPPRFSGLQFPNYSSELNVNALELDDSALYLCASSLGGRYEQFFGPGTRLTVL.

The CDR3 is CASSSGLLNTEAFF. The CDR3, as DNA: TGTGCCAGCAGCTCAGGACTATTGAACACTGAAGCTTTCTTT. The chain employs TRBV5-4 and TRBJ1-1; D is ambiguous. V was clipped by 3 bases and J by 0 bases, with 9 bases between them. The CDR3 covers 14 residues. CDR1 SGHNT and CDR2 YYREEE come from the germline V gene (reference sequence).

This clone was seen only a few times. This rearrangement joins TRBV6-1 to TRBJ2-3; 8 nucleotides line up with TRBD2. Germline-derived CDR1 and CDR2 are MNHNS and SASEGT. The CDR3 length is 15 residues. Trimming took 1 base from V and 0 from J; bases not matched to a gene: 0. CDR3 DNA sequence: TGTGCCAGCAGTGAAGTAGCGGGGAGCACAGATACGCAGTATTTT. Amino acids: CASSEVAGSTDTQYF.

Points on this clone: One end of the junction fails to match germline, which may point to a read error. The chain uses TRBV7-2 and TRBJ2-7; D remains ambiguous. CDR1 and CDR2 from the germline V gene are SGHTA and FQGNSA. CDR3 size: 12 residues. The CDR3 sequence is CASGGPSYEQYF. CDR3 coding DNA: TGTGCCAGCGGTGGTCCTTCCTATGAGCAGTACTTC.

The J gene is TRBJ2-7, the V gene TRBV27, with D unresolved. V dropped 3 bases and J dropped 7 bases, with 10 bases sitting between them. The CDR3 has 12 amino acids. Germline CDR1 MNHEY, CDR2 SMNVEV (reference sequence). CDR3: CASSFVGREQYF. Here the CDR3 DNA reads TGTGCCAGCAGTTTTGTGGGCAGGGAGCAGTACTTC.

The J gene is TRBJ2-5, the V gene TRBV5-1; TRBD1 aligns across 9 bases. CDR3 size: 15 residues. Germline CDR1 reads SGHRS; CDR2 reads YFSETQ. V shed 4 bases, J shed 2 bases, and the junction held 6 bases outside the gene matches. The CDR3 loop reads CASSQYRGPQETQYF. In nucleotides, the CDR3 is TGCGCCAGCAGCCAATACAGGGGGCCTCAAGAGACCCAGTACTTC.

A single count supports this clone. The rearrangement uses TRBV7-9 and TRBJ1-2; D is unclear. Germline CDR1 is SEHNR and CDR2 is FQNEAQ (reference sequence). The V end was cut by 5 bases, the J end by 7 bases, with 17 bases between. This CDR3 contains 14 residues. Here the CDR3 reads CASSRQEGMGGYTF. DNA for the CDR3: TGTGCCAGCAGCCGGCAGGAGGGAATGGGTGGCTACACCTTC.

This clone was counted between two and nine times. The chain combines TRBV13 with TRBJ2-5, with TRBD1 identical over 9 bases. The CDR3 runs to 15 residues. V lost 5 bases, J lost 5 bases, and 9 bases stayed unmatched. Germline-derived CDR1 and CDR2 are PRHDT and FYEKMQ (reference sequence). The CDR3 DNA is TGTGCCAGCAGCCTATACACAGGGGGCGGGGAGACCCAGTACTTC. As protein: CASSLYTGGGETQYF.

The rearrangement links TRBV30 to TRBJ1-4, with 8 bases fitting TRBD1. Per germline, CDR1 GTSNPN and CDR2 SVGIG (reference sequence). The CDR3 has 13 residues. V lost 7 bases and J lost 6; bases outside the gene matches: 7. The CDR3 sequence is CASDRGLYEKLFF. The CDR3 DNA reads as TGTGCCTCCGACAGGGGACTTTATGAAAAACTGTTTTTT. Variable domain in full (rest from reference TRBV30 and TRBJ1-4): SQTIHQWPATLVQPVGSPLSLECTVEGTSNPNLYWYRQAAGRGLQLLFYSVGIGQISSEVPQNLSASRPQDRQFILSSKKLLLSDSGFYLCASDRGLYEKLFFGSGTQLSVL.